Presented here are 30 T cell receptor beta chains from one specimen sequenced in a study of blood T cell repertoires in COVID-19. Profiling relied on immunoSEQ multiplex PCR, and the TCRdb table lists in-frame clones only, not all of them. The sample lists 270,000 or so clones; approximately 90% were seen once. The sequenced sample consisted of PBMCs or T cells enriched from blood (not recorded which). These receptor sequences come from a middle-aged woman with acute COVID-19.

V and J are TRBV7-2 and TRBJ1-3, with 8 bases identical to TRBD1. The CDR3 runs to 15 residues. V lost 3 bases and J lost 2; bases outside the gene matches: 3. Germline V gene data show CDR1 as SGHTA and CDR2 as FQGNSA. The CDR3 loop is CASSFRTGTGNTIYF. CDR3 in DNA: TGTGCCAGCAGCTTTCGGACAGGGACTGGAAACACCATATATTTT.

V gene TRBV11-3 combines with J gene TRBJ2-3; 8 bases are shared with TRBD2. The CDR3 runs to 14 residues. CDR1 and CDR2 from the germline V gene are SGHNT and YENEEA. Trimming cost V 3 bases and J 4 bases; bases outside gene matches: 3. CDR3 coding DNA: TGTGCCAGCAGCTTTAGCGGGACTCCAGATACGCAGTATTTT. Protein: CASSFSGTPDTQYF.

J is TRBJ1-6 and V is TRBV18; TRBD1 matches 9 bases. Germline loops: CDR1 KGHSH, CDR2 LQKENI. The CDR3 consists of 17 residues. Trimming cost V 6 bases and J 9 bases; bases outside gene matches: 15. The CDR3 here is CASSPTRQGDYGSPLHF. In DNA form, the CDR3 reads TGTGCCAGCTCCCCGACTCGACAGGGGGATTATGGTTCACCCCTCCACTTT.

This rearrangement joins TRBV28 to TRBJ1-5; maybe TRBD1 (6 bases). Germline V gives CDR1 MDHEN, CDR2 SYDVKM. V lost 5 bases to trimming and J lost 4 bases, with 15 bases between them. The CDR3 sequence is 15 residues long. The CDR3 region is CASSQTTGLNQPQHF. The CDR3 DNA reads TGTGCCAGCAGTCAAACGACAGGACTTAATCAGCCCCAGCATTTT.

This rearrangement joins TRBV10-3 to TRBJ1-4; 7 bases fit TRBD1. CDR1 and CDR2 from the germline V gene are ENHRY and SYGVKD. V was clipped by 5 bases and J by 5 bases; unmatched bases: 8. This CDR3 has 15 amino acids. CDR3 in DNA: TGTGCCATCAGTCAAACTACAGGGGCGAATGAAAAACTGTTTTTT. It specifies CAISQTTGANEKLFF.

The chain joins TRBV7-9 to TRBJ1-4; 7 bases map to TRBD1. The ends lost 6 bases at V and 0 bases at J; junction bases unmatched: 13. There are 18 residues in the CDR3. CDR1 and CDR2 from the germline V gene are SEHNR and FQNEAQ (reference sequence). CDR3 nucleotide sequence: TGTGCCAGCAGACCGAGACAGGGAACCTCCCCAACTAATGAAAAACTGTTTTTT. As protein: CASRPRQGTSPTNEKLFF.

V usage is TRBV28 and J usage is TRBJ2-4, with 7 bases matching TRBD2. J lost 10 bases, V lost 8 bases, and 17 bases had no gene match. This CDR3 has 15 amino acids. Germline CDR1 and CDR2: MDHEN and SYDVKM. The CDR3 DNA is TGTGCCAGCGCTAAACCTGGGGCGGGAGAGGGGATTCAGTACTTC. Protein product: CASAKPGAGEGIQYF.

This chain joins TRBV16 and TRBJ2-5; D remains unclear. Germline lookup yields CDR1 KGHSY and CDR2 FQNENV. Trimming pared 0 bases from V and 4 bases from J, leaving 3 bases between. This CDR3 contains 12 residues. In DNA, the CDR3 is TGTGCCAGCAGCCAATCCCGAGAGACCCAGTACTTC. Its protein is CASSQSRETQYF.

V is TRBV27 and J is TRBJ1-2; D unclear. The CDR3 covers 16 residues. In germline, CDR1 is MNHEY, CDR2 SMNVEV (reference sequence). Trimming removed 0 bases from V and 6 bases from J, with 17 bases in between. DNA for the CDR3: TGTGCCAGCAGTTTATCGAGTCGGGTCCTGAGGGATGGCTACACCTTC. It encodes CASSLSSRVLRDGYTF.

This clone was observed a single time. The V gene is TRBV4-1, the J gene TRBJ1-1, with 8 bases aligning to TRBD1. V dropped 4 bases and J dropped 8; count of bases not matched to a gene: 9. The CDR3 has 14 amino acids. The V gene's germline CDR1 is MGHRA and CDR2 YSYEKL. The CDR3 nucleotides read TGCGCCAGCAGCCCCTGGACAGGGTCTAAGGAAGCTTTCTTT. Protein: CASSPWTGSKEAFF.

The genes are TRBV5-4 and TRBJ2-1; maybe TRBD2 (6 bases). This CDR3 region has 18 residues. Trimming took 3 bases from V and 5 from J, leaving 24 bases between them. Germline V gives CDR1 SGHNT, CDR2 YYREEE (reference sequence). The CDR3 sequence is CASSSHPGTRRSDNEQFF. In DNA, the CDR3 is TGTGCCAGCAGCTCCCATCCCGGGACTCGCAGGTCGGACAATGAGCAGTTCTTC.

This chain connects TRBV24-1 to TRBJ2-3; 8 bases line up with TRBD1. Germline V CDR1 and CDR2: KGHDR, SFDVKD. Unmatched junction bases numbered 6, after V lost 4 bases and J lost 4 bases. The CDR3 is 15 amino acids. CDR3 DNA sequence: TGTGCCACCAGTGACCCAGGACAGGGACCAGATACGCAGTATTTT. Its translation is CATSDPGQGPDTQYF.

This CDR3 is CASSSTHGAESTDTQYF. CDR3 in DNA: TGTGCCAGCAGCTCAACCCATGGGGCGGAAAGCACAGATACGCAGTATTTT. The rearrangement uses TRBV28 and TRBJ2-3; weak D call: TRBD1 (5 bases). V gave up 6 bases and J gave up 0 bases, with 19 bases separating them. The CDR3 contains 17 residues. Germline lookup yields CDR1 MDHEN and CDR2 SYDVKM.

The chain has TRBV10-2 and TRBJ2-1, with a possible D match to TRBD1 (6 bases). The CDR3 sequence is 13 residues long. V lost 6 bases to trimming and J lost 4 bases, with 10 bases between them. Per the germline V gene, CDR1 is WSHSY and CDR2 is SAAADI. Here the CDR3 reads CASRQDRYNEQFF. For the CDR3, the DNA is TGCGCCAGCAGACAAGACAGGTACAATGAGCAGTTCTTC.

Here the CDR3 DNA reads TGTGCCAGCAGCCAAGACGCTAGCTTCCATACCTACAATGAGCAGTTCTTC. It specifies CASSQDASFHTYNEQFF. This chain connects TRBV3-1 (or the pseudogene TRBV3-2) to TRBJ2-1, with TRBD2 as a possible D gene (5 bases). V was pared by 0 bases and J by 2 bases, with 14 bases between. Germline values: CDR1 LGHDT, CDR2 YNNKEL (reference sequence). The CDR3 totals 17 residues.

The chain recombines TRBV29-1 with TRBJ2-1; maybe TRBD2 (6 bases). Germline V gene sequence: CDR1 SQVTM, CDR2 ANQGSEA. The CDR3 contains 17 residues. The V and J ends lost 4 bases and 0 bases respectively, with 19 bases between them. Here the CDR3 reads CSVVATSWLSSYNEQFF. The CDR3 DNA reads as TGCAGCGTTGTTGCGACTAGTTGGCTGAGCTCCTACAATGAGCAGTTCTTC.

The rearrangement uses TRBV15 and TRBJ2-1; maybe TRBD2 (5 bases). There are 14 residues in the CDR3. The germline V gene encodes CDR1 LNHNV and CDR2 YYDKDF (reference sequence). Between the trimmed V and J ends, which lost 3 bases and 9 bases, there was a span of 15 bases. The CDR3 sequence is CATSSRAPRGEQFF. CDR3 DNA: TGTGCCACCAGCAGCCGGGCCCCACGGGGTGAGCAGTTCTTC.

The chain links TRBV19 to TRBJ1-1, with 7 bases identical to TRBD1. The J segment lost 0 bases and the V segment lost 2 bases, leaving 18 bases of the junction unmatched. The germline V gene has CDR1 LNHDA and CDR2 SQIVND (reference sequence). This CDR3 has 20 amino acids. The CDR3: CASSIFDFSGQLAMNTEAFF. CDR3 DNA sequence: TGTGCCAGTAGTATATTTGATTTTTCGGGACAGCTTGCAATGAACACTGAAGCTTTCTTT.

This clone was observed a single time. This chain joins TRBV4-3 and TRBJ2-5, with TRBD2 matching over 9 bases. V lost 0 bases to trimming and J lost 5 bases; unmatched junction nucleotides: 10. This CDR3 is 17 amino acids long. Looked up from germline, CDR1 is LGHNA and CDR2 is YSLEER. The CDR3 coding sequence is TGCGCCAGCAGCCAAGATTTTGCGGGAGGGCCACACGAGACCCAGTACTTC. Translation gives CASSQDFAGGPHETQYF.

The rearrangement uses TRBV9 and TRBJ1-1; 7 positions agree with TRBD1. Germline V lookup: CDR1 SGDLS, CDR2 YYNGEE. J lost 5 bases, V lost 4 bases, and 11 bases had no gene match. The CDR3 covers 15 residues. CDR3 DNA: TGTGCCAGCAGCATAACGACAGGGATGGGGACTGAAGCTTTCTTT. Translating gives CASSITTGMGTEAFF.

The chain carries TRBV9 and TRBJ2-5; 12 positions match TRBD2. CDR1 and CDR2 (germline): SGDLS, YYNGEE. This CDR3 spans 15 amino acids. Trimming at V came to 6 bases and at J to 5 bases, leaving 8 bases not matched to a gene. Here the CDR3 DNA reads TGTGCCAGCACCCCTAGCGGGAGGGCCAGTGAGACCCAGTACTTC. It yields the protein CASTPSGRASETQYF.

The chain uses TRBV18 and TRBJ2-7, with 11 bases that match TRBD1. The CDR3 is 14 residues long. J was trimmed by 6 bases and V by 5 bases; bases with no gene match: 6. CDR1 is KGHSH, CDR2 LQKENI, per germline. CDR3 protein: CASSRTGGGSEQYV. The CDR3 bases are TGTGCCAGCTCAAGGACAGGGGGCGGGTCCGAGCAGTACGTC.

This chain links TRBV10-3 with TRBJ1-3; 8 bases line up with TRBD1. V dropped 3 bases and J dropped 2; count of bases not matched to a gene: 6. There are 16 residues in the CDR3. Per the germline V gene, CDR1 is ENHRY and CDR2 is SYGVKD. This chain's CDR3 is CAISDPSRGPGNTIYF. The CDR3 nucleotides read TGTGCCATCAGTGATCCCTCCAGGGGGCCTGGAAACACCATATATTTT.

Comments on this clone: Other DNA sequences in the same sample also yield this CDR3. This sequence joins TRBV6-2 or TRBV6-3 and TRBJ2-7, with 8 bases aligning to TRBD2. Germline loops: CDR1 MNHEY, CDR2 SVGEGT. CDR3 length equals 15 residues. V dropped 0 bases and J dropped 0; count of bases not matched to a gene: 1. The CDR3: CASSYSSGSSYEQYV. CDR3 DNA: TGTGCCAGCAGTTACTCCAGCGGGAGCTCCTACGAGCAGTACGTC.

This rearrangement joins TRBV9 to TRBJ2-1, with 11 bases lining up with TRBD2. Germline values: CDR1 SGDLS, CDR2 YYNGEE. J gave up 5 bases and V 3 bases, and 10 bases lay outside the gene matches. The CDR3 totals 17 residues. The CDR3 region is CASSGRTSGSFNNEQFF. The CDR3 nucleotides are TGTGCCAGCAGCGGTCGGACTAGCGGGTCATTTAACAATGAGCAGTTCTTC.

There are a few counts of this clone. V usage is TRBV28 and J usage is TRBJ1-4; 10 positions agree with TRBD1. Germline values: CDR1 MDHEN, CDR2 SYDVKM. With 4 bases clipped from V and 7 bases from J, the junction kept 3 bases outside the gene matches. The CDR3 is 14 residues long. The CDR3 nucleotides read TGTGCCAGCAGTTGGACAGGGGGGGGTGAAAAACTGTTTTTT. This encodes CASSWTGGGEKLFF.

This rearrangement joins TRBV23-1 to TRBJ1-2; D ambiguous. TRBV23-1 qualifies as an ORF whose function is uncertain. V lost 0 bases and J 2 bases, leaving 16 bases between the germline ends. The CDR3 extends over 17 amino acids. CDR3 in DNA: TGCGCCAGCAGTCAATCGAGTCTGGTAATACTCAACTATGGCTACACCTTC. Its protein is CASSQSSLVILNYGYTF.

The V call is TRBV7-3, the J call TRBJ2-7; the match to TRBD2 covers 10 bases. The CDR3 is 17 residues long. Looked up from germline, CDR1 is SGHTA and CDR2 is FQGTGA. After removal of 2 bases from V and 0 bases from J, the junction contained 7 bases not matched to a gene. The CDR3 loop reads CASSLPPSGSGSYEQYF. DNA for the CDR3: TGTGCCAGCAGCTTACCTCCTAGCGGGAGTGGCTCCTACGAGCAGTACTTC.

V usage is TRBV28 and J usage is TRBJ1-4; tentatively, D is TRBD1 (5 bases). Trimming left V 5 bases short and J 0 bases short, with 13 bases between. The germline V gene has CDR1 MDHEN and CDR2 SYDVKM. There are 16 residues in the CDR3. The CDR3 here is CASSPRDYATNEKLFF. The CDR3, as DNA: TGTGCCAGCAGTCCGCGGGACTATGCAACTAATGAAAAACTGTTTTTT.

The genes are TRBV7-9 and TRBJ2-3, with D maybe TRBD2 (7 bases). The germline V gene encodes CDR1 SEHNR and CDR2 FQNEAQ (reference sequence). V was trimmed by 0 bases and J by 0 bases, leaving 13 bases between them. CDR3 length equals 17 residues. CDR3 amino acids: CASSLAMGGPSTDTQYF. The CDR3 bases are TGTGCCAGCAGCTTAGCGATGGGGGGGCCTAGCACAGATACGCAGTATTTT.